Below, 2 T cell receptor beta chains from the same sample are listed, as sequenced in a study of graft-versus-host responses after intestinal transplantation. TCRdb's table, derived via immunoSEQ multiplex PCR, lists solely in-frame clones and lacks some. The table shows about 100,000 clones, with roughly 87% occurring only once. The antigens of these receptors remain unknown. The sample was unstimulated CD4+ T cells sorted from spleen or lymph node cells, taken before transplant. The receptors stem from a human donor who was the organ donor for an intestinal transplant.

The chain carries TRBV27 and TRBJ2-7, with 14 bases fitting TRBD2. After removal of 5 bases from V and 5 bases from J, the junction contained 8 bases not matched to a gene. CDR1 and CDR2 (germline): MNHEY, SMNVEV (reference sequence). CDR3 length: 16 amino acids. The CDR3 region has the DNA TGTGCCAGCAGTCGACTAGCGGGGGGGCCTTTCCACGAGCAGTACTTC. As protein: CASSRLAGGPFHEQYF.

This chain links TRBV11-2 with TRBJ1-4; D is undetermined. This CDR3 has 15 residues. V was shortened by 1 base and J by 4 bases, with 10 bases between the two germline ends. From germline, CDR1 is SGHAT and CDR2 FQNNGV. The CDR3 spells CASSLVRGYNEKLFF. The DNA of the CDR3 is TGTGCCAGCAGCTTAGTCAGAGGGTATAATGAAAAACTGTTTTTT.